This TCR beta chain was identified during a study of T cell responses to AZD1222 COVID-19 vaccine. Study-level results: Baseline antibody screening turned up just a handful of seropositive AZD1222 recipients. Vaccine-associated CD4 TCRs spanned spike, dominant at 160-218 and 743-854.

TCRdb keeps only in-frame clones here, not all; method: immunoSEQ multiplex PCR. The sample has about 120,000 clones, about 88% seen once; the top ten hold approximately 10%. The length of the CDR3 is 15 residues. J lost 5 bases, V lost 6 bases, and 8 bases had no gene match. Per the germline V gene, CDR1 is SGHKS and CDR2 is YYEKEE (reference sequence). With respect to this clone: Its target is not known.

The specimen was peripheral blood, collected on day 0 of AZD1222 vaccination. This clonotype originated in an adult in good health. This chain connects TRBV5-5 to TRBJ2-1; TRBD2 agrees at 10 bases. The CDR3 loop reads CASMPLAGVNNEQFF. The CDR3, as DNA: TGTGCCAGCATGCCTCTAGCGGGGGTCAACAATGAGCAGTTCTTC.